This record concerns one T cell receptor beta chain sequence. The antigen is undetermined. The data are from a study of radiotherapy plus CTLA-4 blockade in lung cancer. Study as a whole: Objective responses arose in about 17% of patients, and 25% to 35% experienced disease control.

Sequenced by immunoSEQ multiplex PCR; TCRdb stores in-frame clones only, minus some. The sample lists around 70,000 clones, 76% seen once, with more than 15% in the top ten. Whole-study results and caveats: It was early blood T cell clone dynamics, with interferon-beta, that reportedly best predicted response.

CDR3 length equals 14 residues. The V gene's germline CDR1 is SGHRS and CDR2 YFSETQ. Trimming removed 1 base from V and 4 bases from J, with 11 bases in between. The input for sequencing was peripheral blood, taken from a patient treated with radiotherapy plus ipilimumab. This receptor was identified in a human donor with non-small cell lung cancer whose response to radiotherapy plus ipilimumab could not be evaluated. Some clones in this sample may be carry-over from other donors' samples. The V gene is TRBV5-1, the J gene TRBJ1-1; tentative D call: TRBD1 (5 bases). DNA for the CDR3: TGCGCCAGCAGCTTGCTGGGGGAGGGCACTGAAGCTTTCTTT. Protein product: CASSLLGEGTEAFF. Complete variable domain (other parts from reference TRBV5-1 and TRBJ1-1): KAGVTQTPRYLIKTRGQQVTLSCSPISGHRSVSWYQQTPGQGLQFLFEYFSETQRNKGNFPGRFSGRQFSNSRSEMNVSTLELGDSALYLCASSLLGEGTEAFFGQGTRLTVV.